This is a list of T cell receptor beta chains from one sample in a study of monozygotic twins with inflammatory bowel disease. Each CDR3 protein gets one entry in TCRdb, which reprocessed the 5' RACE reads and gives no DNA. The ten most abundant clones cover 1% to 1.5% of a sample with 110,000 to 150,000 distinct CDR3 sequences. Sequences were obtained from blood. These TCRs come from a human donor with ulcerative colitis or Crohn's disease, or a healthy co-twin of an affected twin (not recorded which). The CDR3 runs from the conserved cysteine through the conserved F or W. Clone sizes are given selectively: once, few, many, or a class where the clone is expanded.

clone size: -
V gene: TRBV12-3/TRBV12-4
J gene: TRBJ2-2
CDR3 protein: CASSLGLARTGDLFF

clone size: -
V gene: TRBV28
J gene: TRBJ2-1
CDR3 protein: CASYAHEGGSYNEQFF

clone size: -
V gene: TRBV5-1
J gene: TRBJ1-2
CDR3 protein: CASSLEGQGAIDMGGYTF

clone size: -
V gene: TRBV27
J gene: TRBJ2-7
CDR3 protein: CASSTGLSEQYF

clone size: -
V gene: TRBV2
J gene: TRBJ2-2
CDR3 protein: CASSEAEGATGELFF

clone size: -
V gene: TRBV29-1
J gene: TRBJ2-1
CDR3 protein: CSVEGTGSSGDNEQFF

clone size: -
V gene: TRBV6-2/TRBV6-3
J gene: TRBJ2-2
CDR3 protein: CASSTDLGSGELFF

clone size: -
V gene: TRBV4-2
J gene: TRBJ1-2
CDR3 protein: CASSQEEGYGYTF

clone size: -
V gene: TRBV30
J gene: TRBJ2-5
CDR3 protein: CAWSVLPRGETQYF

clone size: -
V gene: TRBV3-1
J gene: TRBJ1-4
CDR3 protein: CASSQGFNEKLFF

clone size: -
V gene: TRBV12-3/TRBV12-4
J gene: TRBJ2-1
CDR3 protein: CASSPGTGGSYNEQFF

clone size: -
V gene: TRBV6-1
J gene: TRBJ1-2
CDR3 protein: CASRRTGTGYGYTF

clone size: -
V gene: TRBV27
J gene: TRBJ2-7
CDR3 protein: CASSFHPRTYEQYF

clone size: -
V gene: TRBV12-3/TRBV12-4
J gene: TRBJ1-6
CDR3 protein: CASSLSGNNSPLHF

clone size: -
V gene: TRBV29-1
J gene: TRBJ1-3
CDR3 protein: CSVEDLRSLSGNTIYF

clone size: -
V gene: TRBV12-3/TRBV12-4
J gene: TRBJ2-1
CDR3 protein: CASSLPTRNVQFF

clone size: -
V gene: TRBV4-1
J gene: TRBJ2-1
CDR3 protein: CASSQGVSRTSVQFF

clone size: -
V gene: TRBV18
J gene: TRBJ2-7
CDR3 protein: CASSPVLAGGYEQYF

clone size: -
V gene: TRBV27
J gene: TRBJ2-7
CDR3 protein: CASCFRGFENEQYF

clone size: -
V gene: TRBV12-3/TRBV12-4
J gene: TRBJ2-7
CDR3 protein: CASSLAVGEQYF

clone size: -
V gene: TRBV11-2
J gene: TRBJ1-1
CDR3 protein: CASSLVAGGTEAFF

clone size: -
V gene: TRBV6-2/TRBV6-3
J gene: TRBJ2-2
CDR3 protein: CATIPLAERDTGELFF

clone size: -
V gene: TRBV7-3
J gene: TRBJ2-5
CDR3 protein: CASSLAGDQETQYF

clone size: -
V gene: TRBV6-1
J gene: TRBJ2-2
CDR3 protein: CASHDGPNTGELFF

clone size: -
V gene: TRBV12-3/TRBV12-4
J gene: TRBJ2-2
CDR3 protein: CASSSPLAGGLGELFF

clone size: -
V gene: TRBV29-1
J gene: TRBJ2-7
CDR3 protein: CSVDNRGEQYF

clone size: -
V gene: TRBV7-9
J gene: TRBJ1-1
CDR3 protein: CASSLRIARAFF

clone size: -
V gene: TRBV29-1
J gene: TRBJ2-1
CDR3 protein: CSVVGSGVPPYNEQFF

clone size: -
V gene: TRBV4-3
J gene: TRBJ1-2
CDR3 protein: CASSQRTAIVGGYTF

clone size: -
V gene: TRBV5-1
J gene: TRBJ1-2
CDR3 protein: CASSWTGGDGYTF

clone size: -
V gene: TRBV19
J gene: TRBJ1-5
CDR3 protein: CASSSGQSPLDQPQHF

clone size: -
V gene: TRBV4-1
J gene: TRBJ2-7
CDR3 protein: CASSRSDSSYEQYF

clone size: -
V gene: TRBV28
J gene: TRBJ1-1
CDR3 protein: CASRGSSKAFF

clone size: -
V gene: TRBV5-1
J gene: TRBJ2-7
CDR3 protein: CASSFGTGSEQYF

clone size: -
V gene: TRBV9
J gene: TRBJ2-7
CDR3 protein: CASSVGVQVSYEQYF

clone size: -
V gene: TRBV15
J gene: TRBJ2-1
CDR3 protein: CATSRDSAEQFF

clone size: medium-sized
V gene: TRBV20-1
J gene: TRBJ2-5
CDR3 protein: CSARAEEHRMETQYF

clone size: -
V gene: TRBV5-1
J gene: TRBJ2-2
CDR3 protein: CASSFGGQGAAGELFF

clone size: -
V gene: TRBV28
J gene: TRBJ2-1
CDR3 protein: CASSFFRGQNEQFF

clone size: -
V gene: TRBV5-1
J gene: TRBJ1-2
CDR3 protein: CASSRGQGDYGYTF

clone size: -
V gene: TRBV28
J gene: TRBJ2-2
CDR3 protein: CASLRGPGELFF

clone size: -
V gene: TRBV20-1
J gene: TRBJ1-1
CDR3 protein: CSASGRLNTEAFF

clone size: -
V gene: TRBV6-2/TRBV6-3
J gene: TRBJ2-1
CDR3 protein: CASSRDLRPTYNEQFF

clone size: -
V gene: TRBV29-1
J gene: TRBJ1-1
CDR3 protein: CSVEVGGGAFF

clone size: -
V gene: TRBV5-1
J gene: TRBJ2-3
CDR3 protein: CASSLSLAGDTQYF

clone size: -
V gene: TRBV5-6
J gene: TRBJ2-3
CDR3 protein: CASSFWDVADTQYF

clone size: -
V gene: TRBV5-1
J gene: TRBJ2-1
CDR3 protein: CASTSPGYNEQFF

clone size: -
V gene: TRBV5-1
J gene: TRBJ1-2
CDR3 protein: CASSHFGGEYGYTF

clone size: -
V gene: TRBV5-6
J gene: TRBJ1-5
CDR3 protein: CASSRWANQPQHF

clone size: -
V gene: TRBV5-1
J gene: TRBJ2-6
CDR3 protein: CASSLGTGLTNVLTF

clone size: -
V gene: TRBV20-1
J gene: TRBJ2-7
CDR3 protein: CSARRGSEQYF

clone size: -
V gene: TRBV5-1
J gene: TRBJ2-3
CDR3 protein: CASCDYNVRTDTQYF

clone size: -
V gene: TRBV27
J gene: TRBJ1-1
CDR3 protein: CASSSSGQGGTEAFF

clone size: -
V gene: TRBV5-4
J gene: TRBJ2-7
CDR3 protein: CASSSPPGPSGEQYF

clone size: -
V gene: TRBV5-6
J gene: TRBJ2-5
CDR3 protein: CASSLRGREWETQYF

clone size: -
V gene: TRBV5-1
J gene: TRBJ1-4
CDR3 protein: CAGSSSQWPSEKLFF

clone size: -
V gene: TRBV6-6
J gene: TRBJ1-3
CDR3 protein: CASSRGPGNTIYF

clone size: -
V gene: TRBV21-1
J gene: TRBJ1-5
CDR3 protein: CASSKARGSGSNQPQHF